This TCR beta chain was captured by sequencing in a study of OX40 agonist ivuxolimab in advanced cancers. Some clones are missing from TCRdb's copy, which holds only in-frame ones; the method was immunoSEQ multiplex PCR. The profile shows tens of thousands of clones, roughly 85% of them singletons. The CDR3 has 13 residues. Per the germline V gene, CDR1 is MNHEY and CDR2 is SMNVEV (reference sequence). The V end lost 4 bases, the J end lost 8 bases, and 11 bases lay between the germline ends. The rearrangement joins TRBV27 to TRBJ1-4; a weak D match, TRBD1 (5 bases). The TCR sequence derives from an adult with an advanced solid tumor such as melanoma, head and neck, liver or kidney cancer. The source was CD4+ or CD8+ T cells sorted from blood, collected in a trial of the OX40 agonist ivuxolimab. The CDR3 region is CASSSRDGEKLFF. The CDR3 DNA reads as TGTGCCAGCAGTTCCAGGGATGGCGAAAAACTGTTTTTT. The whole variable domain, remainder taken from reference TRBV27 and TRBJ1-4, is EAQVTQNPRYLITVTGKKLTVTCSQNMNHEYMSWYRQDPGLGLRQIYYSMNVEVTDKGDVPEGYKVSRKEKRNFPLILESPSPNQTSLYFCASSSRDGEKLFFGSGTQLSVL.